This T cell receptor beta chain originates from a study of blood T cells in healthy people across ages. This CDR3 has 15 residues. Germline V gene data show CDR1 as SGHTA and CDR2 as FQGNSA. A J-beta primer mix and a sample-barcoded 5' primer were used in a second PCR of roughly 6 to 12 cycles. Each of the cDNA molecules was tagged by a template-switch adaptor with 12 random nucleotides. All samples yielded 3 million or more CDR3-containing paired-end reads. TCRdb itself ran the 5' RACE reads through MiXCR, one entry per CDR3 protein. The sample yields 650,000 to 950,000 distinct CDR3 sequences, more than 40% seen once.

The chain joins TRBV7-2 to TRBJ2-7; 7 bases map to TRBD2. The end of the DNA fits TRBJ2-5 better, so the J call may be wrong. The sequencing input was blood. This clonotype was sampled from a man aged 55 to 70 in good health. This CDR3 reads CASSKPAGRAETQYF. The CDR3 region has the DNA TGTGCCAGCAGCAAACCAGCGGGGAGGGCAGAGACCCAGTACTTC.